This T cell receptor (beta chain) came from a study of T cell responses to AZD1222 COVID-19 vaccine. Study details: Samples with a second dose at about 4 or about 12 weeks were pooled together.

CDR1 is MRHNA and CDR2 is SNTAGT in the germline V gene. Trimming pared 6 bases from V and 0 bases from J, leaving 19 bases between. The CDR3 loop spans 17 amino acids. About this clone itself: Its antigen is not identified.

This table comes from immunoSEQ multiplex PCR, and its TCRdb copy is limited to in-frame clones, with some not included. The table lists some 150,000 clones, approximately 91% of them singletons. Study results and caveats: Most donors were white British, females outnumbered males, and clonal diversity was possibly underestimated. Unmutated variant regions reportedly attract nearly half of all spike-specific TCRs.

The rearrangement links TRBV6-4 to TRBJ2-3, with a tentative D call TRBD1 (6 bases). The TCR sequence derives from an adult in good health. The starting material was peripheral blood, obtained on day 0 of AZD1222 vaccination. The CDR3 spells CASRDRRLGPSTDTQYF. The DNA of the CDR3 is TGTGCCAGCAGGGACAGACGACTCGGACCGAGCACAGATACGCAGTATTTT.